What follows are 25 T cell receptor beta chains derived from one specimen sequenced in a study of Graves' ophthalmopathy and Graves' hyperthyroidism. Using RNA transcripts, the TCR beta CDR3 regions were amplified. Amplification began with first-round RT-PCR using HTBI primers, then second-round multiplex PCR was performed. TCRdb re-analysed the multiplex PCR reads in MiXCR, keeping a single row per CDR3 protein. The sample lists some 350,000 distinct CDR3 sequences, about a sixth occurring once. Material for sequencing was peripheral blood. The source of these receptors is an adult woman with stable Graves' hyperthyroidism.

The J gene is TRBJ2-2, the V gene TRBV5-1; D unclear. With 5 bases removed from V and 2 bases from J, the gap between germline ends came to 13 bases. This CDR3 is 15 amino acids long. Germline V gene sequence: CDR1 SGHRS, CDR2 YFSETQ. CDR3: CASSVETRNTGELFF. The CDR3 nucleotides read TGCGCCAGCAGTGTCGAGACCCGAAACACCGGGGAGCTGTTTTTT.

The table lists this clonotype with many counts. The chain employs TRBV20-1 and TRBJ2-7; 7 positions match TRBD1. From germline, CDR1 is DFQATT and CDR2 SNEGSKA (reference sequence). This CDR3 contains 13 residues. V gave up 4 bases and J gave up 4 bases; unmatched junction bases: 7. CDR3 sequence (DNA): TGCAGTGCTACTACAGGGGAAAATTACGAGCAGTACTTC. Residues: CSATTGENYEQYF.

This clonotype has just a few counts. In nucleotides, the CDR3 is TGCGCCAGCAGCCAGCCTACAGGGGCTTATCGGGGGGAGCTGTTTTTT. Its protein product is CASSQPTGAYRGELFF. The chain joins TRBV4-1 to TRBJ2-2, with 7 bases fitting TRBD1. In germline, CDR1 is MGHRA, CDR2 YSYEKL. The length of the CDR3 is 16 residues. V was pared by 3 bases and J by 8 bases, with 12 bases of the junction left unmatched.

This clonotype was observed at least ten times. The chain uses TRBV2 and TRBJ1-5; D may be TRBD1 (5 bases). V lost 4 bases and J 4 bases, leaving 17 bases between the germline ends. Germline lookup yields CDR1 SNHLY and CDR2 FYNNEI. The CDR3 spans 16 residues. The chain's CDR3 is CASSASQGTRNQPQHF. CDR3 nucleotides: TGTGCCAGCAGTGCTAGTCAGGGAACGCGGAATCAGCCCCAGCATTTT.

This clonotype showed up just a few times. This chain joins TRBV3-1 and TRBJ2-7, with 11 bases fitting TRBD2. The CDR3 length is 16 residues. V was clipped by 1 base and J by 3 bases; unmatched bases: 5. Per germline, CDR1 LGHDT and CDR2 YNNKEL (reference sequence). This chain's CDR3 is CASSQAILAGVYEQYF. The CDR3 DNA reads TGTGCCAGCAGCCAAGCCATACTAGCGGGAGTCTACGAGCAGTACTTC.

This CDR3 reads CASRQVWQETQYF. CDR3 nucleotide sequence: TGTGCCAGCAGGCAAGTATGGCAAGAGACCCAGTACTTC. The V gene is TRBV6-1, the J gene TRBJ2-5; D remains unclear. V lost 6 bases and J 2 bases, leaving 10 bases between the germline ends. Germline-derived CDR1 and CDR2 are MNHNS and SASEGT. The CDR3 runs 13 residues.

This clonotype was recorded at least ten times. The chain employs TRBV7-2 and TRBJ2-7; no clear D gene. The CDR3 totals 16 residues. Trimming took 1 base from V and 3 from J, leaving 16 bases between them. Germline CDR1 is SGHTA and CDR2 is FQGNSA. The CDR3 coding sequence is TGTGCCAGCAGCTTAGGGCGACTCGGAAGTCGCTACGAGCAGTACTTC. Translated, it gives CASSLGRLGSRYEQYF.

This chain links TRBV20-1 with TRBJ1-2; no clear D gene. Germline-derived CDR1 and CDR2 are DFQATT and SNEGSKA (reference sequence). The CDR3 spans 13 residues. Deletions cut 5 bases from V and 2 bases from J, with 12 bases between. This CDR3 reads CSAPVPNNYGYTF. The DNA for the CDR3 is TGCAGTGCTCCCGTTCCGAACAACTATGGCTACACCTTC.

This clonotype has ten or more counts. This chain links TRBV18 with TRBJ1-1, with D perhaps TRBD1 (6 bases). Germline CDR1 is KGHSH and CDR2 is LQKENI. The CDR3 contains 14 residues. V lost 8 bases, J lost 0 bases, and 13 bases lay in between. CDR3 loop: CASSPGQLNTEAFF. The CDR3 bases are TGTGCCAGCAGTCCAGGACAGCTGAACACTGAAGCTTTCTTT.

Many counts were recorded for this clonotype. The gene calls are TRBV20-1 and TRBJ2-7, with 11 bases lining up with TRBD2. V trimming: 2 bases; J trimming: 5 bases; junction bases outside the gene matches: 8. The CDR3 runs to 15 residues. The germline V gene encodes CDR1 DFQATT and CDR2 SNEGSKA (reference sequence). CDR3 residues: CSARRFGTSGDEQYF. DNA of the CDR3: TGCAGTGCTAGAAGGTTCGGGACTAGCGGTGACGAGCAGTACTTC.

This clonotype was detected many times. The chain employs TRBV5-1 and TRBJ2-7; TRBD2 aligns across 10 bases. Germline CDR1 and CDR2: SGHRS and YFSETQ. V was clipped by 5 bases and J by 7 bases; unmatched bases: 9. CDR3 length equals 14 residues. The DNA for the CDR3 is TGCGCCAGCAGGCAGCGGGAGGGCCTGATAGAGCAGTACTTC. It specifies CASRQREGLIEQYF.

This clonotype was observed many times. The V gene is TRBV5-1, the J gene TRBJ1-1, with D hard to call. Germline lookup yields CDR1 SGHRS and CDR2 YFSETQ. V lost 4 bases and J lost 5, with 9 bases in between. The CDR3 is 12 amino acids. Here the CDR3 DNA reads TGCGCCAGCAGCCCCCCGGGGACTGAAGCTTTCTTT. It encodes CASSPPGTEAFF. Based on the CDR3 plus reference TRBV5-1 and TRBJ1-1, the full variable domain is KAGVTQTPRYLIKTRGQQVTLSCSPISGHRSVSWYQQTPGQGLQFLFEYFSETQRNKGNFPGRFSGRQFSNSRSEMNVSTLELGDSALYLCASSPPGTEAFFGQGTRLTVV.

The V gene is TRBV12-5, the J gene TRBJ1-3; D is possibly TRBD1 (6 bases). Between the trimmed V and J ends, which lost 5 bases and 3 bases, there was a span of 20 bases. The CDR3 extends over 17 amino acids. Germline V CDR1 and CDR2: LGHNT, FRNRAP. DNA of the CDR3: TGTGCTAGTGGTCTAGACCCTCAGGGGTTAGGTGGAAACACCATATATTTT. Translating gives CASGLDPQGLGGNTIYF.

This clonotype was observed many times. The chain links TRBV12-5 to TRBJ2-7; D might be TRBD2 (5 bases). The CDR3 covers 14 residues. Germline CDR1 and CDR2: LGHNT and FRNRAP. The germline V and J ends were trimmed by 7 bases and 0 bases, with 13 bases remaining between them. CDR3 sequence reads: CASARSGYSYEQYF. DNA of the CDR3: TGTGCTAGTGCCCGAAGCGGCTACTCCTACGAGCAGTACTTC.

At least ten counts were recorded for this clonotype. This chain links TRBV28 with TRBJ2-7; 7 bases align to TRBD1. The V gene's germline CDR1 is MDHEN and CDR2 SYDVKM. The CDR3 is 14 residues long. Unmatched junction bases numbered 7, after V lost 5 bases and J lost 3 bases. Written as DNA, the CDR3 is TGTGCCAGCAGTCCGTACCGGGACAGCTACGAGCAGTACTTC. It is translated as CASSPYRDSYEQYF.

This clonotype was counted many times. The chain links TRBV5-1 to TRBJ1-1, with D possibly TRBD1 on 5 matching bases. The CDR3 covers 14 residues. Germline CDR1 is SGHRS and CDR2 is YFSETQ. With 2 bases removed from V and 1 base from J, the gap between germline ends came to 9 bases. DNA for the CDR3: TGCGCCAGCAGCTTAAGGGGCCAGAACACTGAAGCTTTCTTT. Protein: CASSLRGQNTEAFF.

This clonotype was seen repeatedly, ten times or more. The CDR3 spells CASSRDSQETQYF. The CDR3 DNA reads as TGTGCCAGCAGTCGGGACAGCCAAGAGACCCAGTACTTC. The rearrangement joins TRBV12-3 or TRBV12-4 to TRBJ2-5, with 7 bases identical to TRBD1. J was trimmed by 1 base and V by 5 bases; bases with no gene match: 1. The CDR3 extends over 13 amino acids.

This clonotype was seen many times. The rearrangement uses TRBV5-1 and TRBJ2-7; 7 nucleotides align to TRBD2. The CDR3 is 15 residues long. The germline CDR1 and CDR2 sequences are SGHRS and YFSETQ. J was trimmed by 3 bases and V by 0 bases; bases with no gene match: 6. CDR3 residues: CASSLAASGNYEQYF. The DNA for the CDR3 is TGCGCCAGCAGCTTGGCGGCTAGCGGAAACTACGAGCAGTACTTC. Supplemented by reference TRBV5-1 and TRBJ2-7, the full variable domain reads KAGVTQTPRYLIKTRGQQVTLSCSPISGHRSVSWYQQTPGQGLQFLFEYFSETQRNKGNFPGRFSGRQFSNSRSEMNVSTLELGDSALYLCASSLAASGNYEQYFGPGTRLTVT.

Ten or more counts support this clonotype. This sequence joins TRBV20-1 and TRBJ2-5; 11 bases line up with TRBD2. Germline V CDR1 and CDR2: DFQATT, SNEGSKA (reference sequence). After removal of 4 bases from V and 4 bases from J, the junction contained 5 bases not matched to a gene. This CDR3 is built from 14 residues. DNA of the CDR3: TGCAGTGCTAAGCATAGCGGGAGGGGAGAGACCCAGTACTTC. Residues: CSAKHSGRGETQYF.

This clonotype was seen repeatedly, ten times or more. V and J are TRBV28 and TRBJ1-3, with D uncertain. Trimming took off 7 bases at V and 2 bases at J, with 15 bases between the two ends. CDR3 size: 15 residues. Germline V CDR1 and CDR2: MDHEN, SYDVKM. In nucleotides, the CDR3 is TGTGCCAGCATGACGGCCCGGAATACTGGAAACACCATATATTTT. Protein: CASMTARNTGNTIYF.

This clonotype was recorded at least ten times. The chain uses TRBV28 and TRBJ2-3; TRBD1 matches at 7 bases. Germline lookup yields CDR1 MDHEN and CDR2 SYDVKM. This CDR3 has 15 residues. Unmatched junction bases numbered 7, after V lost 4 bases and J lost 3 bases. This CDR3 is CASSYHRGWTDTQYF. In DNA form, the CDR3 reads TGTGCCAGCAGTTACCACAGGGGATGGACAGATACGCAGTATTTT.

CDR3 DNA: TGTGCCAGCAGTTTACTCGTCAGATATTCACCCCTCCACTTT. It encodes CASSLLVRYSPLHF. This chain joins TRBV28 and TRBJ1-6; D unclear. The CDR3 runs to 14 residues. V shed 2 bases and J shed 8 bases, with 10 bases lying between them. Germline V lookup: CDR1 MDHEN, CDR2 SYDVKM.

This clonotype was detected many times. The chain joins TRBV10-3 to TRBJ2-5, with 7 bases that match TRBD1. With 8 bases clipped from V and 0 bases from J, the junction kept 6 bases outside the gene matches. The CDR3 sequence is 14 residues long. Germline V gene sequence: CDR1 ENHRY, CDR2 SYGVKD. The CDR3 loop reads CAIGDDRDQETQYF. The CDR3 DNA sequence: TGTGCCATCGGGGACGACAGGGACCAAGAGACCCAGTACTTC.

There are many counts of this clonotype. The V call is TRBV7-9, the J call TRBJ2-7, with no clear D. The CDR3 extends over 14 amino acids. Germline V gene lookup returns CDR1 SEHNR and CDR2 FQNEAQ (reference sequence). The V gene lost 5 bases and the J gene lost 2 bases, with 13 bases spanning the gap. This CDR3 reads CASSHERVTYEQYF. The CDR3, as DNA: TGTGCCAGCAGCCACGAGCGCGTTACCTACGAGCAGTACTTC.

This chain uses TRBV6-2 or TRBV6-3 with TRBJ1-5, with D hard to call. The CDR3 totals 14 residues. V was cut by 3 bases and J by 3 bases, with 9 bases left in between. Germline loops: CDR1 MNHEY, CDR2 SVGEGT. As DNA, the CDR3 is TGTGCCAGCAGTTATGTGGGAGACAATCAGCCCCAGCATTTT. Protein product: CASSYVGDNQPQHF.